The rows below give T cell receptor beta chains drawn from one sample of a study of blood T cell repertoires in COVID-19. Profiled with immunoSEQ multiplex PCR; TCRdb holds only in-frame clones, not every one. The repertoire consists of 75,000 to 95,000 clones, with around 80% occurring once and the leading ten covering approximately 34%. The sample consisted of peripheral blood. The receptors derive from a man between 60 and 75 years old with COVID-19, enrolled during active disease. The CDR3 runs from the conserved cysteine through the conserved F or W. A D gene is named only where the DNA matches it firmly. Clone size is given for some rows only: seen once, a few or many times, or a class if the clone is expanded.

V: TRBV9
D: NA
size: NA
J: TRBJ1-6
DNA: TGTGCCAGCAGCGTAGGAAGGGGAAATTCACCCCTCCACTTT
CDR3: CASSVGRGNSPLHF

V: TRBV2
D: TRBD2
size: once
J: TRBJ2-5
DNA: TGTGCCAGCAGCGATGGACTAGCGGGATCCCAGTACTTC
CDR3: CASSDGLAGSQYF

V: TRBV11-1
D: NA
size: NA
J: TRBJ2-7
DNA: TGTGCCAGCAGCTTAGAACAGGCTCCATTCTACGAGCAGTACTTC
CDR3: CASSLEQAPFYEQYF

V: TRBV2
D: TRBD1
size: NA
J: TRBJ1-1
DNA: TGTGCCAGCACGCTTTCAGGGGGCAGGGCTGAAGCTTTCTTT
CDR3: CASTLSGGRAEAFF

V: TRBV11-2
D: TRBD2
size: NA
J: TRBJ2-7
DNA: TGTGCCAGCAGCTTAGATCGGGACTACCCGTACTTC
CDR3: CASSLDRDYPYF

V: TRBV2
D: NA
size: few
J: TRBJ1-3
DNA: TGTGTCAGCAGTGAAGGGGCAGGGGTCGGAAACACCATATATTTT
CDR3: CVSSEGAGVGNTIYF

V: TRBV3-1/TRBV3-2
D: TRBD2
size: NA
J: TRBJ2-1
DNA: TGTGCCAGCAGCCCAGAGGATACAGGGACTAGCGGGAGGTACAATGAGCAGTTCTTC
CDR3: CASSPEDTGTSGRYNEQFF

V: TRBV5-1
D: TRBD2
size: NA
J: TRBJ2-5
DNA: TGCGCCAGCGCCGGGACTAGCGGGGCAGAGACCCAGTACTTC
CDR3: CASAGTSGAETQYF

V: TRBV2
D: NA
size: few
J: TRBJ2-3
DNA: TGTGCCAGCCGAGTGGTCGCGAGCTCAGATACGCAGTATTTT
CDR3: CASRVVASSDTQYF

V: TRBV7-9
D: NA
size: NA
J: TRBJ2-5
DNA: TGTGCCAGCGCCCTACCCTCGGGGACCCAGTACTTC
CDR3: CASALPSGTQYF

V: TRBV6-6
D: TRBD2
size: NA
J: TRBJ2-3
DNA: TGTGCCAGCAGTTTCCAGCGGGGGGGGGTAGATACGCAGTATTTT
CDR3: CASSFQRGGVDTQYF

V: TRBV9
D: NA
size: NA
J: TRBJ1-6
DNA: TGTGCCAGCAGCGTAGATACAGGGCGGTCACCCCTCCACTTT
CDR3: CASSVDTGRSPLHF

V: TRBV7-3
D: TRBD1
size: few
J: TRBJ1-1
DNA: TGTGCCAGCAGCTCCCCGGGGACAGGGGGCCGTGGAACTGAAGCTTTCTTT
CDR3: CASSSPGTGGRGTEAFF

V: TRBV7-9
D: NA
size: NA
J: TRBJ1-2
DNA: TGTGCCAGCAGCCACGGGGAAGGGTATGGCTACACCTTC
CDR3: CASSHGEGYGYTF

V: TRBV2
D: NA
size: NA
J: TRBJ1-5
DNA: TGTGCCAGCAGGGAGACCAGAGCTTCCAATCAGCCCCAGCATTTT
CDR3: CASRETRASNQPQHF

V: TRBV18
D: NA
size: NA
J: TRBJ2-3
DNA: TGTGCCAGCTCACCGGACAAGGGGACAGATACGCAGTATTTT
CDR3: CASSPDKGTDTQYF

V: TRBV5-1
D: NA
size: NA
J: TRBJ1-2
DNA: TGCGCCAGCAGCTTGGAGCAGGGAGGCGGCTACACCTTC
CDR3: CASSLEQGGGYTF

V: TRBV5-6
D: TRBD2
size: NA
J: TRBJ2-7
DNA: TGTGCCAGCAGCCCACTAGCGGGGGGTCACGAGCAGTACTTC
CDR3: CASSPLAGGHEQYF

V: TRBV3-1/TRBV3-2
D: NA
size: NA
J: TRBJ2-7
DNA: TGTGCCAGCAGCCGGACAGCCTCCTACGAGCAGTACTTC
CDR3: CASSRTASYEQYF

V: TRBV27
D: NA
size: NA
J: TRBJ1-1
DNA: TGTGCCAGCAGTTCCCGGACTGCGATGAACACTGAAGCTTTCTTT
CDR3: CASSSRTAMNTEAFF

V: TRBV7-8
D: NA
size: few
J: TRBJ2-1
DNA: TGTGCCAGCAGCTTCCGGGACACTTACAATGAGCAGTTCTTC
CDR3: CASSFRDTYNEQFF

V: TRBV5-1
D: TRBD1
size: NA
J: TRBJ1-1
DNA: TGCGCCAGCAGCTTGATGTCAGGACAGGGGGCTCTTAACACTGAAGCTTTCTTT
CDR3: CASSLMSGQGALNTEAFF

V: TRBV7-9
D: NA
size: NA
J: TRBJ2-7
DNA: TGTGCCAGCAGCCCATCTTCACATTACGAGCAGTACTTC
CDR3: CASSPSSHYEQYF

V: TRBV9
D: TRBD1
size: NA
J: TRBJ2-2
DNA: TGTGCCAGCAGTGACAGGGCCTCCGGGGAGCTGTTTTTT
CDR3: CASSDRASGELFF

V: TRBV4-2
D: TRBD1
size: NA
J: TRBJ1-6
DNA: TGTGCCAGCAGCCAGGAAGGAGACAGGGGTAGGAATTCACCCCTCCACTTT
CDR3: CASSQEGDRGRNSPLHF

V: TRBV13
D: NA
size: NA
J: TRBJ2-3
DNA: TGTGCCAGCAGCTTAGGACAGGAAGAAGATACGCAGTATTTT
CDR3: CASSLGQEEDTQYF

V: TRBV29-1
D: NA
size: NA
J: TRBJ2-5
DNA: TGCAGCGGAAGGACTACGCGAGAGACCCAGTACTTC
CDR3: CSGRTTRETQYF

V: TRBV4-1
D: NA
size: NA
J: TRBJ2-7
DNA: TGCGCCAGCAGCCAAGGGTCTGCCAGTCTCTACGAGCAGTACTTC
CDR3: CASSQGSASLYEQYF

V: TRBV19
D: TRBD2
size: NA
J: TRBJ2-3
DNA: TGTGCCAGTAGTATAGGATCAAGCGGGGCCACAGATACGCAGTATTTT
CDR3: CASSIGSSGATDTQYF

V: TRBV29-1
D: TRBD1
size: NA
J: TRBJ1-4
DNA: TGCAGCGTCCAACAGGGGGCCGGTGAAAAACTGTTTTTT
CDR3: CSVQQGAGEKLFF

V: TRBV19
D: TRBD2
size: NA
J: TRBJ2-7
DNA: TGTGCCAGTAGTATAGCGTTCGCGGGAGTTGGGTACGAGCAGTACTTC
CDR3: CASSIAFAGVGYEQYF

V: TRBV7-8
D: NA
size: NA
J: TRBJ1-4
DNA: TGTGCCAGCAGCAACCCCACCGGGACAAAATATGAAAAACTGTTTTTT
CDR3: CASSNPTGTKYEKLFF

V: TRBV11-1
D: TRBD1
size: NA
J: TRBJ2-3
DNA: TGTGCCAGCAGCGACAGGCTGGGACAGGCACAAGATACGCAGTATTTT
CDR3: CASSDRLGQAQDTQYF

V: TRBV11-3
D: NA
size: NA
J: TRBJ2-7
DNA: TGTGCCAGCGGCCCAGACGGGGGAGAGTTCGAAGAGCAGTACTTC
CDR3: CASGPDGGEFEEQYF

V: TRBV20-1
D: TRBD2
size: NA
J: TRBJ2-1
DNA: TGCAGTGCTAGTCAACTAGCGGGAGAGGGACGGCAGTTCTTC
CDR3: CSASQLAGEGRQFF

V: TRBV2
D: NA
size: NA
J: TRBJ1-2
DNA: TGTGCCAGCAGTGAAACGCCGACTTCAAACTATGGCTACACCTTC
CDR3: CASSETPTSNYGYTF

V: TRBV6-5
D: NA
size: NA
J: TRBJ1-5
DNA: TGTGCCAGCAGGTCGGGGGGCTTGGGCAATCAGCCCCAGCATTTT
CDR3: CASRSGGLGNQPQHF

V: TRBV6-5
D: NA
size: NA
J: TRBJ1-2
DNA: TGTGCCAGCAGTAGCACTGAGGGCTATGGCTACACCTTC
CDR3: CASSSTEGYGYTF

V: TRBV5-1
D: TRBD1
size: NA
J: TRBJ1-2
DNA: TGCGCCAGCAGCCTGACAGGGGCGGTGAACTATGGCTACACCTTC
CDR3: CASSLTGAVNYGYTF

V: TRBV5-4
D: TRBD2
size: NA
J: TRBJ2-5
DNA: TGTGCCAGCAGCCCTGGAGGTCTAGCGGGAGTAGGAGGGGAGACCCAGTACTTC
CDR3: CASSPGGLAGVGGETQYF

V: TRBV29-1
D: TRBD1
size: NA
J: TRBJ1-2
DNA: TGCAGCGTTGAAGGTTCACAGGGGCCAGGGGGCTATGGCTACACCTTC
CDR3: CSVEGSQGPGGYGYTF